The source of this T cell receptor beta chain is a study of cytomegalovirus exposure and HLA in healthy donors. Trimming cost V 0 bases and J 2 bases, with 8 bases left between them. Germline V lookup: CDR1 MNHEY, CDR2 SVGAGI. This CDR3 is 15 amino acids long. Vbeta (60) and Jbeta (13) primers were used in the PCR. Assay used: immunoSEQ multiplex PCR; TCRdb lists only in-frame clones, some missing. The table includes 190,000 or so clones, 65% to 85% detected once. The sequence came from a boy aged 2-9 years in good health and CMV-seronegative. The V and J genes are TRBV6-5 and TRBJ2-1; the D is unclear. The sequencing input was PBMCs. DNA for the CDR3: TGTGCCAGCAGTTACTCGCCGGTCCCCTACAATGAGCAGTTCTTC. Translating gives CASSYSPVPYNEQFF.